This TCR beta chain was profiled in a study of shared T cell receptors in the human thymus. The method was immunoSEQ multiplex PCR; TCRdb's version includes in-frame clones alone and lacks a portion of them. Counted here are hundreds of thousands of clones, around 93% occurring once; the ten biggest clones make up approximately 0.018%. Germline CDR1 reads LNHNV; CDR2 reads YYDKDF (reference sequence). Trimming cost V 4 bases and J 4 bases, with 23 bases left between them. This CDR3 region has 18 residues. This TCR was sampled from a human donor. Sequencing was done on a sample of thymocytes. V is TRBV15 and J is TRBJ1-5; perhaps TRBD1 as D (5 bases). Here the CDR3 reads CATSTLKATDGLNQPQHF. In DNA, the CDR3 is TGTGCCACCAGCACCCTTAAAGCGACAGATGGGTTGAATCAGCCCCAGCATTTT.